Listed here are 18 T cell receptor beta chains from one sample, sequenced in a study of cytomegalovirus exposure and HLA in healthy donors. Profiled with immunoSEQ multiplex PCR; TCRdb holds only in-frame clones, not every one. The sample carries about 250,000 clones, more than 85% recorded once. Material for sequencing was PBMCs. These receptors were taken from a man aged 18 to 30 in good health and CMV-seropositive.

The rearrangement uses TRBV15 and TRBJ1-2, with D possibly TRBD1 on 5 matching bases. CDR1 is LNHNV and CDR2 is YYDKDF in the germline V gene (reference sequence). Trimming stripped 0 bases from V and 8 bases from J, with 22 bases between. The CDR3 consists of 17 residues. CDR3 sequence: CATSRDYRDLGRVGYTF. In DNA, the CDR3 is TGTGCCACCAGCAGAGATTATAGGGACCTCGGGAGGGTAGGCTACACCTTC.

V usage is TRBV7-2 and J usage is TRBJ1-2; D is possibly TRBD1 (6 bases). The CDR3 has 15 residues. Germline V gene lookup returns CDR1 SGHTA and CDR2 FQGNSA. The V gene lost 2 bases and the J gene lost 4 bases, with 14 bases spanning the gap. The CDR3 protein is CASSLKGGASYGYTF. The DNA of the CDR3 is TGTGCCAGCAGCTTAAAGGGGGGCGCGAGCTATGGCTACACCTTC.

This chain links TRBV21-1 with TRBJ1-1; the table gives TRBD1 as D, unverified against the DNA. TRBV21-1 is a recognized pseudogene. The CDR3 loop spans 15 amino acids. CDR3 sequence: CASSYRDRVNTEAFF. CDR3 DNA: TGTGCCAGCAGCTACCGGGACAGGGTGAACACTGAAGCTTTCTTT.

In DNA form, the CDR3 reads TGTGCCAGCAGCCTACTAGCGGGAGGGCAAGAGACCCAGTACTTC. Its translation: CASSLLAGGQETQYF. The chain links TRBV7-7 to TRBJ2-5; 13 positions agree with TRBD2. Germline CDR1 and CDR2: SSHAT and FNYEAQ (reference sequence). This CDR3 spans 15 amino acids. J was trimmed by 2 bases and V by 5 bases; bases with no gene match: 2.

The chain carries TRBV7-9 and TRBJ2-7, with 7 bases matching TRBD1. CDR1 and CDR2 from the germline V gene are SEHNR and FQNEAQ (reference sequence). V lost 5 bases and J lost 0; bases outside the gene matches: 4. This CDR3 is 14 amino acids long. The CDR3 is CASSKDRTSYEQYF. Here the CDR3 DNA reads TGTGCCAGCAGCAAGGACAGGACCTCCTACGAGCAGTACTTC.

The chain joins TRBV6-5 to TRBJ2-7; no clear D. Looked up from germline, CDR1 is MNHEY and CDR2 is SVGAGI. The CDR3 sequence is 13 residues long. V was cut by 4 bases and J by 5 bases, with 12 bases left in between. CDR3 DNA sequence: TGTGCCAGCAGTTTCGGCCCTTACGACGAGCAGTACTTC. Protein: CASSFGPYDEQYF.

The V gene is TRBV19, the J gene TRBJ2-6, with D unresolved. Germline assignment: CDR1 LNHDA and CDR2 SQIVND (reference sequence). The CDR3 totals 16 residues. V was shortened by 7 bases and J by 0 bases, with 13 bases between the two germline ends. The CDR3 loop is CASNGGWDSGANVLTF. CDR3 coding DNA: TGTGCCAGTAATGGTGGTTGGGACTCTGGGGCCAACGTCCTGACTTTC.

The chain couples TRBV29-1 to TRBJ2-2, with 9 positions matching TRBD2. The V gene's germline CDR1 is SQVTM and CDR2 ANQGSEA. The CDR3 is 17 residues long. V was clipped by 6 bases and J by 0 bases; unmatched bases: 11. This CDR3 reads CSVLQGSSGANTGELFF. CDR3 nucleotides: TGCAGCGTCCTCCAAGGGTCTAGCGGGGCGAACACCGGGGAGCTGTTTTTT.

This clone is a singleton in its sample. V usage is TRBV2 and J usage is TRBJ2-6; 7 nucleotides match TRBD2. Germline CDR1 SNHLY, CDR2 FYNNEI. V gave up 7 bases and J gave up 4 bases; unmatched junction bases: 7. CDR3 length: 15 residues. CDR3 protein: CASTGGSTGANVLTF. In DNA form, the CDR3 reads TGTGCCAGCACCGGGGGGAGTACCGGGGCCAACGTCCTGACTTTC.

The J gene is TRBJ2-3, the V gene TRBV6-5; D unresolved. The V end was cut by 5 bases, the J end by 4 bases, with 13 bases between. The CDR3 consists of 14 residues. Germline-derived CDR1 and CDR2 are MNHEY and SVGAGI. This CDR3 is CASSIEPDPDTQYF. The CDR3 nucleotides read TGTGCCAGCAGTATTGAGCCGGATCCAGATACGCAGTATTTT.

The chain employs TRBV9 and TRBJ2-3, with D perhaps TRBD1 or TRBD2 (5 bases each). Germline V gene data show CDR1 as SGDLS and CDR2 as YYNGEE. CDR3 size: 17 residues. Deletions cut 5 bases from V and 0 bases from J, with 19 bases between. The CDR3 sequence: CASSRDLKDTSTDTQYF. In DNA, the CDR3 is TGTGCCAGCAGTCGGGACCTAAAGGACACTAGCACAGATACGCAGTATTTT.

The V call is TRBV27, the J call TRBJ1-1, with no clear D. Germline CDR1 is MNHEY and CDR2 is SMNVEV (reference sequence). CDR3 size: 11 residues. V dropped 8 bases and J dropped 8 bases, with 12 bases sitting between them. The DNA for the CDR3 is TGTGCCAGCGGTCCGCGGCACGAAGCTTTCTTT. Protein product: CASGPRHEAFF.

The V gene is TRBV5-6, the J gene TRBJ2-7, with TRBD2 identical over 7 bases. The V gene's germline CDR1 is SGHDT and CDR2 YYEEEE. The CDR3 is 14 amino acids. Trimming removed 2 bases from V and 1 base from J; junction bases left unmatched: 3. Here the CDR3 reads CASSFGGISYEQYF. For the CDR3, the DNA is TGTGCCAGCAGCTTCGGGGGGATATCCTACGAGCAGTACTTC. The variable domain in full, with the rest retrieved from reference TRBV5-6 and TRBJ2-7, is DAGVTQSPTHLIKTRGQQVTLRCSPKSGHDTVSWYQQALGQGPQFIFQYYEEEERQRGNFPDRFSGHQFPNYSSELNVNALLLGDSALYLCASSFGGISYEQYFGPGTRLTVT.

The J gene is TRBJ1-2, the V gene TRBV5-5; 9 bases line up with TRBD1. The germline V gene has CDR1 SGHKS and CDR2 YYEKEE (reference sequence). The junction had 2 bases not matched to a gene; V was cut back by 0 bases and J by 8 bases. This CDR3 is 13 amino acids long. The CDR3 protein is CASSLGTGVGYTF. CDR3 DNA sequence: TGTGCCAGCAGCTTGGGGACAGGGGTCGGCTACACCTTC.

V usage is TRBV5-1 and J usage is TRBJ1-2; D may be TRBD1 (5 bases). Germline V lookup: CDR1 SGHRS, CDR2 YFSETQ. This CDR3 contains 13 residues. Trimming removed 2 bases from V and 4 bases from J, with 9 bases in between. The DNA of the CDR3 is TGCGCCAGCAGCTTCGACAGTGGCTATGGCTACACCTTC. This translates into CASSFDSGYGYTF. Based on the CDR3 plus reference TRBV5-1 and TRBJ1-2, the full variable domain is KAGVTQTPRYLIKTRGQQVTLSCSPISGHRSVSWYQQTPGQGLQFLFEYFSETQRNKGNFPGRFSGRQFSNSRSEMNVSTLELGDSALYLCASSFDSGYGYTFGSGTRLTVV.

V usage is TRBV6-5 and J usage is TRBJ2-2; D not resolved. V dropped 2 bases and J dropped 6 bases, with 4 bases sitting between them. Germline-derived CDR1 and CDR2 are MNHEY and SVGAGI. The CDR3 loop spans 12 amino acids. The CDR3 is CASSYGPGELFF. DNA of the CDR3: TGTGCCAGCAGTTACGGCCCCGGGGAGCTGTTTTTT.

The rearrangement joins TRBV30 to TRBJ2-1, with 8 bases matching TRBD2. The CDR3 consists of 15 residues. The junction had 10 bases not matched to a gene; V was cut back by 1 base and J by 8 bases. Germline-derived CDR1 and CDR2 are GTSNPN and SVGIG (reference sequence). The CDR3 nucleotides read TGTGCCTGGAGTGGGACCGGGACTAGTTACGATGAGCAGTTCTTC. Its protein is CAWSGTGTSYDEQFF.

The rearrangement joins TRBV18 to TRBJ1-1, with TRBD1 as a possible D gene (5 bases). Deletions cut 3 bases from V and 7 bases from J, with 9 bases between. Germline V gene lookup returns CDR1 KGHSH and CDR2 LQKENI. The CDR3 runs to 12 residues. As DNA, the CDR3 is TGTGCCAGCTCACCGCAGGGAAATGAAGCTTTCTTT. Amino acid sequence: CASSPQGNEAFF.